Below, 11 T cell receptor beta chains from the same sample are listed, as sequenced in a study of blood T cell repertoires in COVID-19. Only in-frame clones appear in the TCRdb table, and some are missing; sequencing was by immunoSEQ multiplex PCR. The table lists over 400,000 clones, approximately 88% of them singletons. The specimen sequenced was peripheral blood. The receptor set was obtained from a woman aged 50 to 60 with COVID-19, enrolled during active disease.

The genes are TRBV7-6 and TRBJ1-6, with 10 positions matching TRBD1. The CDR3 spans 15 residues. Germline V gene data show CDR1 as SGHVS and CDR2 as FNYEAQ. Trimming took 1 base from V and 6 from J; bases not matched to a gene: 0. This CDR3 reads CASSLGQGANSPLHF. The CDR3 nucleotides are TGTGCCAGCAGCTTAGGACAGGGGGCTAATTCACCCCTCCACTTT.

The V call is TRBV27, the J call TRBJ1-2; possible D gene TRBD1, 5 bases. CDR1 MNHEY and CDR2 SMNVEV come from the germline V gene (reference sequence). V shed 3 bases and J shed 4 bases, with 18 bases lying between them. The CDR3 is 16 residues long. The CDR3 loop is CASSFGDGEGTYGYTF. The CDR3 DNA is TGTGCCAGCAGTTTCGGGGACGGGGAGGGGACCTATGGCTACACCTTC.

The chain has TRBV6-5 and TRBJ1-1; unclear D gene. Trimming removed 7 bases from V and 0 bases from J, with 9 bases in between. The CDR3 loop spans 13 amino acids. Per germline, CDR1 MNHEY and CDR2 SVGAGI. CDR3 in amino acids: CASTLQMNTEAFF. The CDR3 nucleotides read TGTGCCAGCACATTACAGATGAACACTGAAGCTTTCTTT.

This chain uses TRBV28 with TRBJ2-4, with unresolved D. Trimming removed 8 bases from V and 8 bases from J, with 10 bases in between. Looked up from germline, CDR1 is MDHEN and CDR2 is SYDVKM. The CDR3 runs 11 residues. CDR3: CASVSLDIQYF. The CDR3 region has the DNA TGTGCCAGCGTCAGCCTAGACATTCAGTACTTC.

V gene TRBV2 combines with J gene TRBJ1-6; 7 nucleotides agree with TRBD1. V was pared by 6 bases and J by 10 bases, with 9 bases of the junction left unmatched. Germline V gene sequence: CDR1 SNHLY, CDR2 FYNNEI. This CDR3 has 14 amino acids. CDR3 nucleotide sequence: TGTGCCAGCAGCCTCCGGGACAGACAATCACCCCTCCACTTT. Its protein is CASSLRDRQSPLHF.

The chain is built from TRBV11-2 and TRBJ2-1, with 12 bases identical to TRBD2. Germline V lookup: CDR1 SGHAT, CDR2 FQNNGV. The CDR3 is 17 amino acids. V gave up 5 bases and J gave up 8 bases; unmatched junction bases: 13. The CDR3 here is CASSHAVLAGGIYEQFF. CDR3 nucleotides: TGTGCCAGCAGCCACGCCGTGCTAGCGGGGGGGATATATGAGCAGTTCTTC.

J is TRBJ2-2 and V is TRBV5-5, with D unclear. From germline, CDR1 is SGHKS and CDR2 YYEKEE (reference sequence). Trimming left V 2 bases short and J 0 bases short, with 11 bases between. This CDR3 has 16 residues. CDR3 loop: CASSFGRGANTGELFF. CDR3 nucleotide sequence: TGTGCCAGCAGCTTTGGTCGCGGAGCGAACACCGGGGAGCTGTTTTTT.

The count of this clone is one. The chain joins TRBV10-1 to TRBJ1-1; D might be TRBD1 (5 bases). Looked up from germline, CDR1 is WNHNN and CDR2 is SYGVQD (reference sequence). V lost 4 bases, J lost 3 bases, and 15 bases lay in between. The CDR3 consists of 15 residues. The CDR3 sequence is CASSVSNWGDTEAFF. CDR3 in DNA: TGCGCCAGCAGTGTCTCGAATTGGGGGGACACTGAAGCTTTCTTT.

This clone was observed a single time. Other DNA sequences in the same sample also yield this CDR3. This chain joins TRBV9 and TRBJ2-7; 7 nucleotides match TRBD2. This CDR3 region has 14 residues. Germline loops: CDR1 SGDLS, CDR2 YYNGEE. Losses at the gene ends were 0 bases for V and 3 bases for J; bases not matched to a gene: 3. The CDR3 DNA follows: TGTGCCAGCAGCGTAGGGGGCGGGGGCTACGAGCAGTACTTC. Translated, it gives CASSVGGGGYEQYF.

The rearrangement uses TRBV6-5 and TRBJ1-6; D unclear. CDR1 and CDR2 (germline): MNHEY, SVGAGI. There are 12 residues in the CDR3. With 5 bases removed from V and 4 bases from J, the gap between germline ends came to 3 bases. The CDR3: CASSPYNSPLHF. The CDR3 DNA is TGTGCCAGCAGTCCTTATAATTCACCCCTCCACTTT.

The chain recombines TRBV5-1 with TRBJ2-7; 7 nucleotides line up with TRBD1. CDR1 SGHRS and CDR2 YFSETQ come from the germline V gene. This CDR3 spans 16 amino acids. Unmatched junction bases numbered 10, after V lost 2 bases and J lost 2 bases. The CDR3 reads CASSLNRDSKAYEQYF. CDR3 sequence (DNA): TGCGCCAGCAGCTTAAACCGGGACAGTAAAGCCTACGAGCAGTACTTC.